The text below deals with one T cell receptor (beta chain). Across several immunoSEQ plates, the genomic DNA of each subset was split evenly. The protocol was immunoSEQ multiplex PCR, while the TCRdb copy is restricted to in-frame clones and leaves out a portion. The sample lists approximately 2.4 million clones; approximately 94% were seen once. V lost 5 bases, J lost 5 bases, and 9 bases stayed unmatched. Germline loops: CDR1 SGHDT, CDR2 YYEEEE. The CDR3 has 16 amino acids. This sample is part of a study of shared clonotypes between healthy human individuals. This sequence was found in a young man in good health. Sequenced input: naive CD4+ T cells sorted from blood. Subset described: CD45RA+ positively selected. The V and J genes are TRBV5-6 and TRBJ1-6, with 8 nucleotides matching TRBD1. In DNA form, the CDR3 reads TGTGCCAGCAGGCTCCGGACAGGGCAGGATAATTCACCCCTCCACTTT. This gives the protein CASRLRTGQDNSPLHF.